These 26 T cell receptor beta chains were sequenced from one sample in a study of response to subunit inactivated influenza vaccine. From the RT-PCR reads, TCRdb called clonotypes with MiXCR, one entry per CDR3 protein. The data hold some 160,000 distinct CDR3 sequences, with approximately 10% observed a single time. The material was non-naive T cells sorted from PBMCs, obtained roughly 45 days after vaccination. Source of these receptors: a man in his fifties who received an inactivated influenza vaccine.

The sample holds many counts of this clonotype. V is TRBV24-1 and J is TRBJ2-5; no definite D call. Trimming pared 2 bases from V and 1 base from J, leaving 13 bases between. Germline CDR1 is KGHDR and CDR2 is SFDVKD. This CDR3 region has 16 residues. The CDR3 DNA is TGTGCCACCAGTGATTGGCGGTCAACCCGCCAAGAGACCCAGTACTTC. Its translation: CATSDWRSTRQETQYF.

This clonotype was seen a single time. A much larger clone is a single base away; this may be a read error. The J gene is TRBJ2-3, the V gene TRBV11-1; D call uncertain. The CDR3 is 13 amino acids. Trimming left V 1 base short and J 2 bases short, with 4 bases between. Germline V CDR1 and CDR2: SGHAT, FQDESV (reference sequence). CDR3 sequence: CASSLDFTDTQYF. Written as DNA, the CDR3 is TGTGCCAGCAGCTTAGACTTCACAGATACGCAGTATTTT.

Ten or more counts support this clonotype. The chain links TRBV7-9 to TRBJ2-3; TRBD2 aligns across 7 bases. The CDR3 spans 15 residues. Germline trimming cut 1 base from V and 0 bases from J; bases unmatched to any gene: 1. Germline V lookup: CDR1 SEHNR, CDR2 FQNEAQ (reference sequence). The CDR3 region is CASSLVSGSTDTQYF. The CDR3 nucleotides are TGTGCCAGCAGCTTAGTTAGCGGGAGCACAGATACGCAGTATTTT. Full variable domain (outside the CDR3, taken from reference TRBV7-9 and TRBJ2-3): DTGVSQNPRHKITKRGQNVTFRCDPISEHNRLYWYRQTLGQGPEFLTYFQNEAQLEKSRLLSDRFSAERPKGSFSTLEIQRTEQGDSAMYLCASSLVSGSTDTQYFGPGTRLTVL.

The chain has TRBV6-6 and TRBJ1-1; 7 nucleotides match TRBD1. The CDR3 totals 13 residues. Per the germline V gene, CDR1 is MNHNY and CDR2 is SVGAGI (reference sequence). The V and J ends lost 7 bases and 5 bases, in that order; junction bases with no gene match: 7. The CDR3 bases are TGTGCCAGCATCGACAGGGTTGCGACTGAAGCTTTCTTT. This gives the protein CASIDRVATEAFF.

The table lists this clonotype with a few counts. This chain links TRBV20-1 with TRBJ2-5; D possibly corresponds to TRBD2 (6 bases). Germline loops: CDR1 DFQATT, CDR2 SNEGSKA (reference sequence). This CDR3 region has 11 residues. Deletions cut 8 bases from V and 5 bases from J, with 12 bases between. The CDR3 region has the DNA TGCAGTCGGAGGGCGGGTGAGACCCAGTACTTC. Translation gives CSRRAGETQYF.

This clonotype has only a few counts. The J gene is TRBJ2-4, the V gene TRBV20-1; 8 bases agree with TRBD1. From germline, CDR1 is DFQATT and CDR2 SNEGSKA (reference sequence). The CDR3 contains 15 residues. The ends lost 6 bases at V and 2 bases at J; junction bases unmatched: 9. CDR3 sequence reads: CSAPGQDVPKNIQYF. The CDR3 DNA reads as TGCAGTGCACCGGGACAGGATGTGCCCAAAAACATTCAGTACTTC.

This clonotype occurred a few times. V gene TRBV28 combines with J gene TRBJ1-3; TRBD1 might be the D (5 bases). This CDR3 has 14 residues. CDR1 MDHEN and CDR2 SYDVKM come from the germline V gene. V was shortened by 6 bases and J by 3 bases, with 12 bases between the two germline ends. The CDR3 loop reads CASRSPGDGNTIYF. The CDR3 coding sequence is TGTGCCAGCAGGTCCCCGGGGGATGGAAACACCATATATTTT.

In this sample, this clonotype turned up once. The chain is built from TRBV18 and TRBJ2-7, with TRBD1 as a possible D gene (7 bases). Germline V lookup: CDR1 KGHSH, CDR2 LQKENI. V was cut by 3 bases and J by 6 bases, with 18 bases left in between. This CDR3 has 15 amino acids. The CDR3 loop is CASSPSTGRPSEQYF. The CDR3 nucleotides read TGTGCCAGCTCACCTTCGACAGGGAGGCCCTCCGAGCAGTACTTC.

This clonotype showed up many times. This chain joins TRBV11-2 and TRBJ2-5; 10 bases line up with TRBD1. Germline CDR1 is SGHAT and CDR2 is FQNNGV. Germline trimming cut 3 bases from V and 1 base from J; bases unmatched to any gene: 8. CDR3 length: 17 amino acids. This CDR3 is CASSFNRDRGFQETQYF. CDR3 in DNA: TGTGCCAGCAGCTTCAACCGGGACAGGGGATTCCAAGAGACCCAGTACTTC.

The chain joins TRBV12-3 or TRBV12-4 to TRBJ2-2; D call uncertain. This CDR3 region has 13 residues. V was shortened by 3 bases and J by 4 bases, with 6 bases between the two germline ends. The CDR3 here is CASSLAATGELFF. The CDR3, as DNA: TGTGCCAGCAGTTTGGCAGCCACCGGGGAGCTGTTTTTT.

This clonotype has a handful of counts. This sequence joins TRBV10-1 and TRBJ2-1, with D perhaps assigned TRBD1 or TRBD2 (5 bases each). V shed 7 bases and J shed 9 bases, with 13 bases lying between them. Germline V gene sequence: CDR1 WNHNN, CDR2 SYGVQD (reference sequence). CDR3 length equals 12 residues. CDR3 amino acids: CASTREHLEQFF. The CDR3 region has the DNA TGCGCCAGCACCAGGGAGCACCTTGAGCAGTTCTTC.

This clonotype was counted only a few times. The rearrangement joins TRBV14 to TRBJ2-3; D ambiguous. Germline values: CDR1 SGHDN, CDR2 FVKESK. This CDR3 has 15 residues. V shed 1 base and J shed 2 bases, with 10 bases lying between them. CDR3 amino acids: CASSQGGTYTDTQYF. CDR3 nucleotide sequence: TGTGCCAGCAGCCAAGGCGGCACTTACACAGATACGCAGTATTTT.

This clonotype was counted between two and nine times. The J gene is TRBJ1-6, the V gene TRBV5-4; D remains unclear. V was shortened by 2 bases and J by 10 bases, with 13 bases between the two germline ends. The CDR3 loop spans 14 amino acids. Germline lookup yields CDR1 SGHNT and CDR2 YYREEE (reference sequence). The CDR3, as DNA: TGTGCCAGCAGCTTCGGACTAAAAGGATCACCCCTCCACTTT. Amino acids: CASSFGLKGSPLHF. The variable domain in full, with the rest retrieved from reference TRBV5-4 and TRBJ1-6, is ETGVTQSPTHLIKTRGQQVTLRCSSQSGHNTVSWYQQALGQGPQFIFQYYREEENGRGNFPPRFSGLQFPNYSSELNVNALELDDSALYLCASSFGLKGSPLHFGNGTRLTVT.

This chain links TRBV5-6 with TRBJ1-3; TRBD1 matches at 8 bases. Unmatched junction bases numbered 9, after V lost 4 bases and J lost 3 bases. This CDR3 is 16 amino acids long. The germline V gene has CDR1 SGHDT and CDR2 YYEEEE. The CDR3 sequence is CASSPTGAVGGNTIYF. The CDR3 DNA is TGTGCCAGCAGCCCGACAGGGGCCGTCGGTGGAAACACCATATATTTT.

V is TRBV6-5 and J is TRBJ1-6; 7 bases map to TRBD1. The CDR3 spans 12 residues. J lost 15 bases, V lost 6 bases, and 8 bases had no gene match. Per the germline V gene, CDR1 is MNHEY and CDR2 is SVGAGI. As DNA, the CDR3 is TGTGCCAGCAGAAACGACAGGGACATCCTCCACTTT. Residues: CASRNDRDILHF.

This clonotype was counted between two and nine times. This chain uses TRBV19 with TRBJ1-2; D gene ambiguous. The CDR3 runs 13 residues. Deletions cut 4 bases from V and 6 bases from J, with 12 bases between. CDR1 is LNHDA and CDR2 is SQIVND in the germline V gene (reference sequence). The DNA of the CDR3 is TGTGCCAGTAGTACCCTCCAGCAGGATGGCTACACCTTC. Residues: CASSTLQQDGYTF.

In its sample, this clonotype was seen a few times. V is TRBV4-3 and J is TRBJ2-1; 7 positions match TRBD2. The CDR3 is 15 amino acids. V shed 0 bases and J 9 bases; nucleotides not matched to a gene: 8. Germline-derived CDR1 and CDR2 are LGHNA and YSLEER. CDR3 nucleotide sequence: TGCGCCAGCAGCCAAGATTTTGCCAGCGGGATTGAGCAGTTCTTC. This sequence encodes CASSQDFASGIEQFF.

This clonotype was detected ten times or more. The chain couples TRBV4-3 to TRBJ2-7, with 11 bases aligning to TRBD2. CDR1 is LGHNA, CDR2 YSLEER, per germline. The CDR3 runs to 15 residues. Losses at the gene ends were 4 bases for V and 1 base for J; bases not matched to a gene: 3. The CDR3, as DNA: TGCGCCAGCAGCCCTACTAGCGGGAGTTCCTACGAGCAGTACTTC. Translated, it gives CASSPTSGSSYEQYF.

The chain joins TRBV20-1 to TRBJ2-1; D remains ambiguous. Germline CDR1 reads DFQATT; CDR2 reads SNEGSKA (reference sequence). V was clipped by 0 bases and J by 6 bases, with 12 bases between them. The CDR3 runs to 14 residues. CDR3: CSARDRVGFNEQFF. DNA of the CDR3: TGCAGTGCTAGAGATCGGGTGGGATTCAATGAGCAGTTCTTC.

This clonotype was counted between two and nine times. The chain recombines TRBV7-9 with TRBJ2-7; a possible D gene is TRBD2 (6 bases). CDR1 is SEHNR, CDR2 FQNEAQ, per germline (reference sequence). This CDR3 is 17 amino acids long. V lost 4 bases and J lost 1, with 20 bases in between. Here the CDR3 reads CASSSGRMAAISYEQYF. The CDR3 DNA is TGTGCCAGCAGCTCTGGGAGGATGGCAGCGATATCCTACGAGCAGTACTTC.

The table lists this clonotype with a few counts. One end of the junction fails to match germline, which may point to a read error. This sequence joins TRBV5-1 and TRBJ2-5, with D perhaps being TRBD1 or TRBD2 (5 bases each). This CDR3 is 12 amino acids long. In germline, CDR1 is SGHRS, CDR2 YFSETQ. CDR3 in amino acids: CASSLGGDERDF. The CDR3 DNA follows: TGCGCCAGCAGCTTAGGTGGGGACGAGCGAGACTTC.

This clonotype came up many times. V gene TRBV5-1 combines with J gene TRBJ2-2, with 7 bases that match TRBD1. The germline gives CDR1 SGHRS, CDR2 YFSETQ. This CDR3 region has 16 residues. V was clipped by 0 bases and J by 2 bases; unmatched bases: 4. CDR3 residues: CASSLGDSINTGELFF. The DNA for the CDR3 is TGCGCCAGCAGCTTGGGGGACAGTATAAACACCGGGGAGCTGTTTTTT.

This chain uses TRBV7-9 with TRBJ2-1; 7 positions match TRBD2. The CDR3 contains 16 residues. Germline CDR1 SEHNR, CDR2 FQNEAQ (reference sequence). The V segment lost 8 bases and the J segment 0 bases; nucleotides outside the gene matches: 10. CDR3 coding DNA: TGTGCCAGCGCTGGGGGACTATTAAACTCCTACAATGAGCAGTTCTTC. Translation gives CASAGGLLNSYNEQFF.

This sequence joins TRBV20-1 and TRBJ1-4; TRBD1 aligns across 7 bases. The germline CDR1 and CDR2 sequences are DFQATT and SNEGSKA (reference sequence). V trimming: 1 base; J trimming: 7 bases; junction bases outside the gene matches: 6. This CDR3 is built from 14 residues. The CDR3 here is CSARVPGGSEKLFF. The CDR3 bases are TGCAGTGCTAGAGTGCCAGGGGGGAGTGAAAAACTGTTTTTT.

The CDR3 nucleotides are TGTGCCAGTAGTATAGGTTTTGGGTGGAATGAGCAGTTCTTC. It translates to CASSIGFGWNEQFF. The chain combines TRBV19 with TRBJ2-1, with no clear D. V was trimmed by 1 base and J by 7 bases, leaving 11 bases between them. The CDR3 is 14 amino acids. Germline values: CDR1 LNHDA, CDR2 SQIVND (reference sequence).

This clonotype was seen only a few times. The chain links TRBV5-1 to TRBJ2-7; possible D gene TRBD1, 6 bases. CDR1 SGHRS and CDR2 YFSETQ come from the germline V gene. CDR3 length: 18 amino acids. V lost 0 bases to trimming and J lost 3 bases, with 22 bases between them. CDR3 coding DNA: TGCGCCAGCAGCTTGGCGGGCAGGGGCCATCAAACCGGCTACGAGCAGTACTTC. Translated, it gives CASSLAGRGHQTGYEQYF.